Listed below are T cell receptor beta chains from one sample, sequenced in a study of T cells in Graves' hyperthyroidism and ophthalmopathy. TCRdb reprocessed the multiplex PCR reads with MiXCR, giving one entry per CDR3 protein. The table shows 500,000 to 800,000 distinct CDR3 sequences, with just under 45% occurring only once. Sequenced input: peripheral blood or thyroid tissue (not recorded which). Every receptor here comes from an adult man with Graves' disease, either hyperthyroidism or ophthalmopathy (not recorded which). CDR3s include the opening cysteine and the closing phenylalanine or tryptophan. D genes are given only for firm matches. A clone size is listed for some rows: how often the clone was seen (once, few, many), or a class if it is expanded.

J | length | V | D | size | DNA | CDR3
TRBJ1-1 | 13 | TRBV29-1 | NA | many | TGCAGCGTTTCCCACGGGGTGAACACTGAAGCTTTCTTT | CSVSHGVNTEAFF
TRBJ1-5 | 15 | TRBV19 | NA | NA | TGTGCCAGTAGTCTCGATTGGGGGGGCCATCAGCCCCAGCATTTT | CASSLDWGGHQPQHF
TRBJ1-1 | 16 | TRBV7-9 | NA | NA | TGTGCCAGCAGCCCCGGGGGGCCTTACATGAACACTGAAGCTTTCTTT | CASSPGGPYMNTEAFF
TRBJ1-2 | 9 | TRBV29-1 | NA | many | TGCAGCGTTGTTGCCGGCTACACCTTC | CSVVAGYTF
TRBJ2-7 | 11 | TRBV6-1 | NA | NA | TGTGCCAGTATACAGGGCTACGAGCAGTACTTC | CASIQGYEQYF
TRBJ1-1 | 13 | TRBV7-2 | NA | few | TGTGCCAGCAGCTACGTAGGGGGGAGTGAAGCTTTCTTT | CASSYVGGSEAFF
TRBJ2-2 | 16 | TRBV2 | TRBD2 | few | TGTGCCAGCAGTGGGGCTAGCGGGGGAACCACCGGGGAGCTGTTTTTT | CASSGASGGTTGELFF
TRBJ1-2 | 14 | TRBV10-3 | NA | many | TGTGCCATCAGTGAGTCGTGGGAAAGCTATGGCTACACCTTC | CAISESWESYGYTF
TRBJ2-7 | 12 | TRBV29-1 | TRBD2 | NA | TGCAGCGTTGTACTAGCGGGGTACGAGCAGTACTTC | CSVVLAGYEQYF
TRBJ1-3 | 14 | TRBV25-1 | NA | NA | TGTGCCAGCAGTGACAGACAGAGAGGAAACACCATATATTTT | CASSDRQRGNTIYF
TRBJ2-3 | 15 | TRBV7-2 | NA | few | TGTGCCAGCAGCTTAGGGGGATCCGGCACAGATACGCAGTATTTT | CASSLGGSGTDTQYF
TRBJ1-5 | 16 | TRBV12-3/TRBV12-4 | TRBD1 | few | TGTGCCAGCACCCTAGGGGGACAGGCTAGCAATCAGCCCCAGCATTTT | CASTLGGQASNQPQHF
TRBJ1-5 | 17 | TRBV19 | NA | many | TGTGCCAGTAGTCCCCTTTTATCACAGTGGGTGAGGCAGCCCCAGCATTTT | CASSPLLSQWVRQPQHF
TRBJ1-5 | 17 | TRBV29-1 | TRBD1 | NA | TGCAGCGTCGGTGAGGTGGGGACAGACTATAGCAATCAGCCCCAGCATTTT | CSVGEVGTDYSNQPQHF
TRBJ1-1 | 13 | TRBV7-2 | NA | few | TGTGCCAGCAGCGGGACATTCCAAGGGAAGGCTTTCTTT | CASSGTFQGKAFF
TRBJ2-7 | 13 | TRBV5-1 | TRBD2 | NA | TGCGCCAGCAGCTTCGGGGAGGGCCGCGAGCAGTACTTC | CASSFGEGREQYF
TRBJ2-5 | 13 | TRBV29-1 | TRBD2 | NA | TGCAGCGTTAGACTAGCGGGGCCGGAGACCCAGTACTTC | CSVRLAGPETQYF
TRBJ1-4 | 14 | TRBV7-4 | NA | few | TGTGCCAGCAGCTTAGGGTCATCGAATGAAAAACTGTTTTTT | CASSLGSSNEKLFF
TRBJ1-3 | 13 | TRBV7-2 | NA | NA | TGTGCCAGCAGCTTTAGCGGGGGAACCGGCGTGGGGTTT | CASSFSGGTGVGF
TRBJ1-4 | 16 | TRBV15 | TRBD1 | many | TGTGCCACCAGCAGCAGACCCGGGACAGGGAATGAAAAACTGTTTTTT | CATSSRPGTGNEKLFF
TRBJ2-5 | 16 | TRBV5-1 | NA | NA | TGCGCCAGCAGCTTGGCTACTGGGGCCAACCAAGAGACCCAGTACTTC | CASSLATGANQETQYF
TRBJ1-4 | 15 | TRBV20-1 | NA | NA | TGCAGTGCTAGAAGAAGCCGAGCAACTAATGAAAAACTGTTTTTT | CSARRSRATNEKLFF
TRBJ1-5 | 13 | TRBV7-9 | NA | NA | TGTGCCAGCGGCGCTGGGGCCAATCAGCCCCAGCATTTT | CASGAGANQPQHF
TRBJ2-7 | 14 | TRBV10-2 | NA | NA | TGCGCCAGCACAAAAAGGACAAGCTCCTACGAGCAGTACTTC | CASTKRTSSYEQYF
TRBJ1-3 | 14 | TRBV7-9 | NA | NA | TGTGCCAGCACCGCCGACTTCTCTGGAAACACCATATATTTT | CASTADFSGNTIYF
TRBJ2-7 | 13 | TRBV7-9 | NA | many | TGCGCCAGCAGCCATCCTAGCACCTACGAGCAGTACTTC | CASSHPSTYEQYF
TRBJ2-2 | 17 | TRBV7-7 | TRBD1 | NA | TGTGCCAGCAGCTACGGGACAGGGACTTTCCTGGCCGGGGAGCTGTTTTTT | CASSYGTGTFLAGELFF
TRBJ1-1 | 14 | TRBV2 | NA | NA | TGTGCCAGCAGTGGGTTCGGGATCGACACTGAAGCTTTCTTT | CASSGFGIDTEAFF
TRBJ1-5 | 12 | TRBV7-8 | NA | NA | TGTGCTAAACAGGGTCCCAATCAGCCCCAGCATTTT | CAKQGPNQPQHF
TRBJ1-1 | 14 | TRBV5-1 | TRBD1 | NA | TGCGCCAGCAGGCCGGGACAGGGGGCCACTGAAGCTTTCTTT | CASRPGQGATEAFF
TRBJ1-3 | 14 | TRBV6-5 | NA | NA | TGTGCCAGCAGTGATGGCGGCTCTGGAGACACCATATATTTT | CASSDGGSGDTIYF
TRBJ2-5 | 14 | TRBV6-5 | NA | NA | TGTGCCAGCAGTGAATTTCGAACAGAAGAGACCCAGTACTTC | CASSEFRTEETQYF
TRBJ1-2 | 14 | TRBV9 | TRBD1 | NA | TGTGCCAGCAGCGAGTATGGGACAGGGGATGGCTACACCTTC | CASSEYGTGDGYTF
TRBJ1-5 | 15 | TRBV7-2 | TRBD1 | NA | TGTGCCAGCAGCCTATCCAGGGGGACAGATCAGCCCCAGCATTTT | CASSLSRGTDQPQHF
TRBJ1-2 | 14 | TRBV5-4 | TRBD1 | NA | TGTGCCAGCAGCTTGTACGGACAGGGGGCTGGCTACACCTTC | CASSLYGQGAGYTF
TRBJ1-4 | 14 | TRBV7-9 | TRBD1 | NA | TGTGCCTGGAACCGGGACAGGGGGAATGAAAAACTGTTTTTT | CAWNRDRGNEKLFF
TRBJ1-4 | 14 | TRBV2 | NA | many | TGTGCCAGCAGTGAAACAGGGCGGGCTGAAAAACTGTTTTTT | CASSETGRAEKLFF
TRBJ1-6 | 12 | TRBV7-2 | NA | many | TGTGCCAGCAGCTTAGGAGGGGTACCCCTCCACTTT | CASSLGGVPLHF
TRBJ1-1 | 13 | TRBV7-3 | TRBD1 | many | TGTGCCAGCAGTCGGGACAGGGACACTGAAGCTTTCTTT | CASSRDRDTEAFF
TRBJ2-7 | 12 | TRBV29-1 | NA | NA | TGCAGCGTGCAGGCCGAGGGCTACGAGCAGTACTTC | CSVQAEGYEQYF